The entry below describes one TCR beta chain. As yet, its antigen is unknown. The data derive from a study of PD-1 blockade in mismatch repair-deficient tumors. On the study more broadly: Enrolled about 2013-2017, patients had progressing, pretreated mismatch repair-deficient cancers of 11 to 13 types.

Germline lookup yields CDR1 SGHRS and CDR2 YFSETQ. V shed 4 bases and J shed 2 bases, with 10 bases lying between them. The CDR3 loop spans 13 amino acids. Study-level points and caveats: Tumor-resident clones, often undetectable pretreatment in blood, expanded then contracted after pembrolizumab.

All patients were mismatch repair deficient, assessed by either PCR or immunohistochemistry. A few pembrolizumab responders had their TCRs sequenced. The table came from immunoSEQ multiplex PCR; TCRdb's copy has only in-frame clones and leaves some out. This table has 35,000 to 40,000 clones, roughly 77% appearing once. The sequences come from peripheral blood, collected 4 weeks after starting pembrolizumab. The chain has TRBV5-1 and TRBJ2-7; D might be TRBD1 (5 bases). The TCR was taken from an adult with mismatch repair-deficient cancer. For the CDR3, the DNA is TGCGCCAGCAGCCCTCAGGGTACCTACGAGCAGTACTTC. Protein sequence: CASSPQGTYEQYF.